This TCR beta chain was captured in a study of Ad26.COV2.S vaccination and SARS-CoV-2 variants. The overall study: The study gave Ad26.COV2.S intramuscularly, once or twice 56 days apart.

This sample's treatment: around 19 received Ad26.COV2.S at low or high dose, single or two shots; roughly five received placebo; per-sample allocation not given. The samples were gathered on day 63 after the first injection of vaccine or placebo. Measured with immunoSEQ multiplex PCR; TCRdb has only the in-frame clones, and not every one. The data contain around 300,000 clones, approximately 90% of them singletons. Germline V gives CDR1 SQVTM, CDR2 ANQGSEA. This CDR3 has 13 residues. Losses at the gene ends were 6 bases for V and 3 bases for J; bases not matched to a gene: 8. This sample comprised peripheral blood, obtained in a trial of Ad26.COV2.S vaccine versus placebo. This sequence originates from a person aged 18-60 years who received the Ad26.COV2.S COVID-19 vaccine or a placebo. The genes are TRBV29-1 and TRBJ2-7, with 7 bases fitting TRBD2. The CDR3 DNA follows: TGCAGCGTGTACGACGGGGGGTTCTACGAGCAGTACTTC. As protein: CSVYDGGFYEQYF.